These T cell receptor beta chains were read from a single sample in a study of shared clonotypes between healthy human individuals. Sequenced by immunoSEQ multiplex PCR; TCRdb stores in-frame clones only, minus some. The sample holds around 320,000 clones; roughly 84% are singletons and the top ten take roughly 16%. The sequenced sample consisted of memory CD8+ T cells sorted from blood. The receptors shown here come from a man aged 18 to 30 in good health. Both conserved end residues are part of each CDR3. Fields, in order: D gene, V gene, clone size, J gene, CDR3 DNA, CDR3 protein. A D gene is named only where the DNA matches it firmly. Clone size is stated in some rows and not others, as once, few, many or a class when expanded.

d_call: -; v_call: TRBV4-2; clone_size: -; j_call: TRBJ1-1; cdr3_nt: TGTGCCAGCAGCCAAGAGGGCTTAATCCTGAACACTGAAGCTTTCTTT; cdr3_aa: CASSQEGLILNTEAFF
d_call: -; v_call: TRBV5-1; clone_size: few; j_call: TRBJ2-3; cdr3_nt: TGCGCCAGCAGCTTGCATCCGACATCTAGCACAGATACGCAGTATTTT; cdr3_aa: CASSLHPTSSTDTQYF
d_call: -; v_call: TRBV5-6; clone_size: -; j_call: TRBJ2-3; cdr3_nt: TGTGCCAGCAGCCCTAATTGGGGCACAGATACGCAGTATTTT; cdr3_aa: CASSPNWGTDTQYF
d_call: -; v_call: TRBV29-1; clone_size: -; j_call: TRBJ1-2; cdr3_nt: TGCAGCGTTGAAGGAAACCTGGGCCCGAGGTCGGGCTACACCTTC; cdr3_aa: CSVEGNLGPRSGYTF
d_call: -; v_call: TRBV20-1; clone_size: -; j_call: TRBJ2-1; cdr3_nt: TGCAGTGCGACCTGGGGTGAGCAGTTCTTC; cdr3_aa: CSATWGEQFF
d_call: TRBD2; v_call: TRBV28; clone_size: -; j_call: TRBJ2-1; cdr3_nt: TGTGCCACCTCGGGGCGGCGGGGGGCCTCCTACAATGAGCAGTTCTTC; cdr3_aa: CATSGRRGASYNEQFF
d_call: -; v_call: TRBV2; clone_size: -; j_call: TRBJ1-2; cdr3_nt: TGTGCCAGCAGTACCGGGTTGGGCTATGGCTACACCTTC; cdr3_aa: CASSTGLGYGYTF
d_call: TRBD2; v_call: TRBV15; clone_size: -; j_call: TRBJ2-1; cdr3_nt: TGTGCCACCAGCAGAGATGGGAGCGGGAGTAATGAGCAGTTCTTC; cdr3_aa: CATSRDGSGSNEQFF
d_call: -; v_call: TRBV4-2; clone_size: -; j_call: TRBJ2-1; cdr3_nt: TGTGCCAGCAGCCAAGGCGGACCATACAATGAGCAGTTCTTC; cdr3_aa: CASSQGGPYNEQFF
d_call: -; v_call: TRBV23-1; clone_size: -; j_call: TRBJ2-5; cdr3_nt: TGCGCCAGCAGTCAACCCCAGGGTGGTGAGACCCAGTACTTC; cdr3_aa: CASSQPQGGETQYF
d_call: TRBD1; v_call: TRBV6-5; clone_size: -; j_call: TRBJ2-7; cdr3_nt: TGTGCCAGCAGTTTGTCCGGGACAGGGTACGAGCAGTACTTC; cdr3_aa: CASSLSGTGYEQYF
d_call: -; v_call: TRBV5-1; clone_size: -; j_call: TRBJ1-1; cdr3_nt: TGCGCCAGCAGCTTCTCGGGGGAGATCATGAACACTGAAGCTTTCTTT; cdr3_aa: CASSFSGEIMNTEAFF
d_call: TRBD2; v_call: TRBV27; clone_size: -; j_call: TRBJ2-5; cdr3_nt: TGTGCCAGCAGTTTACGGGGAGGGTTGGCCCAGTACTTC; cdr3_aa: CASSLRGGLAQYF
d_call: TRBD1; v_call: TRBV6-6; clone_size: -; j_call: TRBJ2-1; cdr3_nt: TGTGCCAGCAGACCGGGACAGGGCTACAATGAGCAGTTCTTC; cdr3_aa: CASRPGQGYNEQFF
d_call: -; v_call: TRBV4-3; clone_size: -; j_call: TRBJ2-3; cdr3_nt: TGCGCCAGCAGCCAAGCGCTTAGTGATATAGATACGCAGTATTTT; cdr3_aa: CASSQALSDIDTQYF
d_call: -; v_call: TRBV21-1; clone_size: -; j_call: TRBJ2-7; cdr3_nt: TGTGCCAGCAGCACAGGAAGGGACAGGAGCTCCTACGAGCAGTACTTC; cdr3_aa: CASSTGRDRSSYEQYF
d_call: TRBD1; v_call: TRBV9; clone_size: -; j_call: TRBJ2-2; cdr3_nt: TGTGCCAGCAGCGTAGTGGGACAGGGTGACACCGGGGAGCTGTTTTTT; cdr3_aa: CASSVVGQGDTGELFF
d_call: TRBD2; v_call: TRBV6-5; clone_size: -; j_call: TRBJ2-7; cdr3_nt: TGTGCCAGCAGTTTACTAGCGGGGGGGTCCCAGCAGTACTTC; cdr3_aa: CASSLLAGGSQQYF
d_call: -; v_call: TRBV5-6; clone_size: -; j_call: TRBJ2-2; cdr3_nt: TGTGCCAGCAGCTTGGCCATAGGGAATGTGGCCGGGGAGCTGTTTTTT; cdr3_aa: CASSLAIGNVAGELFF
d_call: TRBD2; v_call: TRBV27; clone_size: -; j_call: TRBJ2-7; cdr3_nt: TGTGCCAGCACCTATACCGTAGCGGGAGTGGCGGAGCAGTACTTC; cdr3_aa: CASTYTVAGVAEQYF
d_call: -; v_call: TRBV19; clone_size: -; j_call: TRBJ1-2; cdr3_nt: TGTGCCAGTAGTATAGGTGGAACACTTCAGCGGGGCTACACCTTC; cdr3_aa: CASSIGGTLQRGYTF
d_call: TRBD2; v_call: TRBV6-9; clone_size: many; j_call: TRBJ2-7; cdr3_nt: TGTGCCAGCAGTTCCCCGCTAGCGGGAGTTTCCTACGAGCAGTACTTC; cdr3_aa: CASSSPLAGVSYEQYF
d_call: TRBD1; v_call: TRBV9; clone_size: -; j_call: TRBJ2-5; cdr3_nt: TGTGCCAGCAGCGTAGGGACAGGGCCGGAGACCCAGTACTTC; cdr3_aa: CASSVGTGPETQYF
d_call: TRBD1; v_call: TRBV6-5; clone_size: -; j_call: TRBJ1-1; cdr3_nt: TGTGCCAGCAGACCTGTTGGGACAGCAGTTGAAGCTTTCTTT; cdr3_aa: CASRPVGTAVEAFF
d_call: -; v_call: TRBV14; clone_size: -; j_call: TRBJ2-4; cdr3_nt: TGTGCCAGCAGCCAAGAGGGCCCTTACAGTTTTAAAAACATTCAGTACTTC; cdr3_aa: CASSQEGPYSFKNIQYF
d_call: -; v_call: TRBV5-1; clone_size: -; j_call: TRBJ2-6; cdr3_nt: TGCGCCAGCAGCCTTTCCCTGGGGGTGGCGATCGGGGCCAACGTCCTGACTTTC; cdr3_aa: CASSLSLGVAIGANVLTF
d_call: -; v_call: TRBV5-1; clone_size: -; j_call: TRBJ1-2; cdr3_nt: TGCGCCAGCAGATCCTTATCTAACTATGGCTACACCTTC; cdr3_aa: CASRSLSNYGYTF
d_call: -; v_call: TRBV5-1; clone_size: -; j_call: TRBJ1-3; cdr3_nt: TGCGCCAGCAGCCCGACGGGTTATGGAAACACCATATATTTT; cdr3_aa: CASSPTGYGNTIYF
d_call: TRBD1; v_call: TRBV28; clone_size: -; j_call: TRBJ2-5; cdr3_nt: TGTGCCAGCAGTTACAGGGGTGACCAAGAGACCCAGTACTTC; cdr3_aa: CASSYRGDQETQYF
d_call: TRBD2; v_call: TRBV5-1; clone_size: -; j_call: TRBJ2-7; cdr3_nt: TGCGCCAGCAGCCCCCGGCTAGCGGGCCCCTACGAGCAGTACTTC; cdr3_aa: CASSPRLAGPYEQYF
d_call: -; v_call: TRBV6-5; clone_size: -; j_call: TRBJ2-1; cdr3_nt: TGTGCCAGCAGTTACCTCGGGCAGAAGTCCTACAATGAGCAGTTCTTC; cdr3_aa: CASSYLGQKSYNEQFF
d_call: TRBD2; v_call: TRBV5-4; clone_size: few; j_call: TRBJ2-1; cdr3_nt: TGTGCCAGCAGCTTTGCTAGCGGGAGGGGTAGCTCCTACAATGAGCAGTTCTTC; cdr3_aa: CASSFASGRGSSYNEQFF
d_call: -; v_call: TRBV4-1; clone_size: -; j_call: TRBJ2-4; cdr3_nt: TGCGCCAGCAGCCAAGATGGGGGATTAAACATTCAGTACTTC; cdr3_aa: CASSQDGGLNIQYF
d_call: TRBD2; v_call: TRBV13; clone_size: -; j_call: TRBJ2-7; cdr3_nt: TGTGCCAGCGGGCTAGCGGGGTCGATTACGGACGAGCAGTACTTC; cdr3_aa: CASGLAGSITDEQYF
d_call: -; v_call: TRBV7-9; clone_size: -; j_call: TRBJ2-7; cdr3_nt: TGTGCCAGCAGCTTTTCGGGGGAGCAGTACTTC; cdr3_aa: CASSFSGEQYF
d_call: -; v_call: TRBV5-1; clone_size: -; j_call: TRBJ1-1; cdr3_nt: TGCGCCAGCAGCTTGTATGGGTCAGGGGCGAACACTGAAGCTTTCTTT; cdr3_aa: CASSLYGSGANTEAFF
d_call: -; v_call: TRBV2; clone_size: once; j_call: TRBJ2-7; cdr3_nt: TGTGCCAGCAGTGAAATAGGGACGGAAGACTACGAGCAGTACTTC; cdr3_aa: CASSEIGTEDYEQYF
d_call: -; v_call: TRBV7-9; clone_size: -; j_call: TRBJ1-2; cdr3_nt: TGTGCCAGCAGCCCCAACACGGGGGACGGCTACACCTTC; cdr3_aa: CASSPNTGDGYTF
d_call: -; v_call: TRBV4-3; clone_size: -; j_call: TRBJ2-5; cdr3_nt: TGCGCCAGCAGCCGCCTACCGTCCCCAGGGATCCAAGAGACCCAGTACTTC; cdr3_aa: CASSRLPSPGIQETQYF
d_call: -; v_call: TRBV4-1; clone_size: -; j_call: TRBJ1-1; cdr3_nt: TGCGCCAGCAGCCAAGACCCGGATCTGGACACTGAAGCTTTCTTT; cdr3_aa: CASSQDPDLDTEAFF
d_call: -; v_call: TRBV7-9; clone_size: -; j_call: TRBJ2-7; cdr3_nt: TGTGCCAGCAGCACTAGCCACTGGAACTACGAGCAGTACTTC; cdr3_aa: CASSTSHWNYEQYF
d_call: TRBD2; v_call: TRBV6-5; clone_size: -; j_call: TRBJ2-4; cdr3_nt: TGTGCCAGCAGTCGGGGATCGGGAGGCAAAAACATTCAGTACTTC; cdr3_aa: CASSRGSGGKNIQYF
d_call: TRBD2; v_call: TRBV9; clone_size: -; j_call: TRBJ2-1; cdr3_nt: TGTGCCAGCAGCGTAGAAGCGGGGGGGCCAAATGAGCAGTTCTTC; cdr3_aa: CASSVEAGGPNEQFF
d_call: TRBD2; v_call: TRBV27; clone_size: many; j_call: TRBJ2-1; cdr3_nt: TGTGCCAGCAGGAGCGGGAGCCCAATCAATGAGCAGTTCTTC; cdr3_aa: CASRSGSPINEQFF
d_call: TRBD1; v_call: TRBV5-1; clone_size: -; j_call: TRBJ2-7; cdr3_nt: TGCGCCAGCAGCGACCGGGACAGGTCTCAATACGAGCAGTACTTC; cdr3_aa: CASSDRDRSQYEQYF
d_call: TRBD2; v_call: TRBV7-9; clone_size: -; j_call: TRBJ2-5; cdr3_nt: TGTGCCAGCAGCTTAATGACTAGCGGTCAAGAGACCCAGTACTTC; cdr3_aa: CASSLMTSGQETQYF
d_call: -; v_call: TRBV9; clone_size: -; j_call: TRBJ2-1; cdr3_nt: TGTGCCAGCAGCGTAGTACCGGGAGAGCACAATGAGCAGTTCTTC; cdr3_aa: CASSVVPGEHNEQFF
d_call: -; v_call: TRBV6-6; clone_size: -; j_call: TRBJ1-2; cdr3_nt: TGTGCCAGCAGCTATTCCCTTGGGACGGCCTATGGCTACACCTTC; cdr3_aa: CASSYSLGTAYGYTF
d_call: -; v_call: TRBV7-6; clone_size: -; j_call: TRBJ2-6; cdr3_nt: TGTGCCAGCACCACGACGACCTACTCTGGGGCCAACGTCCTGACTTTC; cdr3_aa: CASTTTTYSGANVLTF
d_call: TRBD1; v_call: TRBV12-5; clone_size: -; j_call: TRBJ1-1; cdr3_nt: TGTGCTAGTGGATTTCTCTGCAGGGGGTGCATGAACACTGAAGCTTTCTTT; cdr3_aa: CASGFLCRGCMNTEAFF
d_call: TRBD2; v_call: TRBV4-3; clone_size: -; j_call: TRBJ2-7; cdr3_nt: TGCGCCAGCAGCCAAGAGTACCTAGCGGGAGTCTACGAGCAGTACTTC; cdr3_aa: CASSQEYLAGVYEQYF
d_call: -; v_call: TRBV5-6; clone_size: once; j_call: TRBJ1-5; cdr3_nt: TGTGCCAGCAGCTTCGCTAAGCAGGCTAGCAATCAGCCCCAGCATTTT; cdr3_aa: CASSFAKQASNQPQHF
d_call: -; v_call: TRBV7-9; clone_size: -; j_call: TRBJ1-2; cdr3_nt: TGTGCCAGCAGCTTTGGGGGCAACTATGGCTACACCTTC; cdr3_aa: CASSFGGNYGYTF